Described below is a single TCR beta chain sequence and its context. Its cognate antigen is unknown. The data derive from a study of OX40 agonist ivuxolimab in advanced cancers. At the level of the study: Across the patients, intravenous ivuxolimab was delivered every 2 weeks at 0.01 to 10 mg/kg. Hepatocellular carcinoma, melanoma, renal cell or head and neck cancer was diagnosed in the dose-escalation patients. Study-level points and caveats: The average count of expanded clones was higher among CD8+ T cells than among CD4+.

The data were produced by immunoSEQ multiplex PCR, yet TCRdb's version contains in-frame clones alone and is incomplete. The table lists more than 95,000 clones, roughly 90% of them singletons. Deletions cut 11 bases from V and 6 bases from J, with 20 bases between. The germline gives CDR1 ENHRY, CDR2 SYGVKD. The CDR3 has 13 residues. The chain is built from TRBV10-3 and TRBJ2-7; tentative D call: TRBD1 (6 bases). The receptor was derived from an adult with an advanced solid tumor such as melanoma, head and neck, liver or kidney cancer. Material: CD4+ or CD8+ T cells sorted from blood, obtained in a trial of the OX40 agonist ivuxolimab. This CDR3 is CAATGGGLGEQYF. CDR3 bases: TGTGCCGCTACCGGTGGGGGCCTAGGCGAGCAGTACTTC.